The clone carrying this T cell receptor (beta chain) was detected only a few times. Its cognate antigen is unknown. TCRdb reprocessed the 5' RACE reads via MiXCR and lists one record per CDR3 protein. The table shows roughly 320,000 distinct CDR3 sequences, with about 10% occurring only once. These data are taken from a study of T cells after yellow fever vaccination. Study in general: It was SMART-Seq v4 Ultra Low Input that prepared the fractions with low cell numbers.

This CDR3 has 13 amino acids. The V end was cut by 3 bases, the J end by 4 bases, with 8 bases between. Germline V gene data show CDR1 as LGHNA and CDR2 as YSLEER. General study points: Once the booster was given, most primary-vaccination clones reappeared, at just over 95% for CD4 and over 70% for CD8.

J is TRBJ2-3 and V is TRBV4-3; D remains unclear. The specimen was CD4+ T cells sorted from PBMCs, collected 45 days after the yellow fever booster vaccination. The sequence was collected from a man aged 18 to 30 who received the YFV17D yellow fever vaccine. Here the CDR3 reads CASSHRPPDTQYF. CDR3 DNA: TGCGCCAGCAGCCATCGACCTCCAGATACGCAGTATTTT.